This passage covers 14 T cell receptor beta chains from one sample sequenced in a study of T cell responses to AZD1222 COVID-19 vaccine. The data were produced by immunoSEQ multiplex PCR, yet TCRdb's version contains in-frame clones alone and is incomplete. The table includes around 130,000 clones, more than 85% detected once. Here the sequenced sample was peripheral blood, taken 28 days after the second AZD1222 dose. The receptors shown here come from an adult who received the AZD1222 COVID-19 vaccine.

This chain uses TRBV19 with TRBJ1-2, with D perhaps TRBD1 (6 bases). V shed 8 bases and J shed 5 bases, with 15 bases lying between them. Per the germline V gene, CDR1 is LNHDA and CDR2 is SQIVND (reference sequence). The CDR3 extends over 13 amino acids. The CDR3 nucleotides are TGTGCCAGTGCCGAAAGGGGGTTTTATGGCTACACCTTC. This gives the protein CASAERGFYGYTF.

J is TRBJ1-6 and V is TRBV19; D is undetermined. There are 14 residues in the CDR3. Trimming removed 3 bases at V and 11 bases at J, with 14 bases between. Germline assignment: CDR1 LNHDA and CDR2 SQIVND (reference sequence). As DNA, the CDR3 is TGTGCCAGTAGTATGGAGGGCCCCGGAGCACCCCTCCACTTT. This sequence encodes CASSMEGPGAPLHF.

This CDR3 is CASSLTASSYNEQFF. CDR3 sequence (DNA): TGTGCCAGCAGCCTGACAGCCAGCTCCTACAATGAGCAGTTCTTC. This chain connects TRBV5-4 to TRBJ2-1, with TRBD1 as a possible D gene (5 bases). Trimming removed 4 bases at V and 0 bases at J, with 11 bases between. The germline V gene encodes CDR1 SGHNT and CDR2 YYREEE (reference sequence). This CDR3 has 15 amino acids.

The V and J genes are TRBV24-1 and TRBJ2-1; tentative D call: TRBD1 (6 bases). The CDR3 covers 12 residues. V shed 7 bases and J shed 4 bases, with 7 bases lying between them. The germline CDR1 and CDR2 sequences are KGHDR and SFDVKD. CDR3: CATRDRYNEQFF. CDR3 nucleotide sequence: TGTGCCACCAGGGACAGATACAATGAGCAGTTCTTC.

This chain connects TRBV27 to TRBJ1-4; a weak D match, TRBD1 (6 bases). Germline CDR1 is MNHEY and CDR2 is SMNVEV (reference sequence). The CDR3 has 13 amino acids. V dropped 4 bases and J dropped 8 bases, with 11 bases sitting between them. CDR3 sequence (DNA): TGTGCCAGCAGTTCGGGGGGGCGGGAAAAACTGTTTTTT. Its translation is CASSSGGREKLFF.

This chain links TRBV9 with TRBJ2-2, with D perhaps TRBD2 (6 bases). The CDR3 has 14 residues. Germline CDR1 reads SGDLS; CDR2 reads YYNGEE. The V and J ends lost 4 bases and 6 bases respectively, with 13 bases between them. The CDR3: CASSPIVAAGELFF. CDR3 nucleotides: TGTGCCAGCAGCCCCATCGTAGCGGCCGGGGAGCTGTTTTTT.

The rearrangement uses TRBV19 and TRBJ1-3; D is possibly TRBD1 (5 bases). Germline-derived CDR1 and CDR2 are LNHDA and SQIVND (reference sequence). CDR3 length equals 16 residues. Trimming took 4 bases from V and 7 from J, leaving 20 bases between them. The CDR3 spells CASSNGGDGIENTIYF. The CDR3 DNA sequence: TGTGCCAGTAGTAACGGAGGGGATGGCATAGAGAACACCATATATTTT.

V and J are TRBV5-1 and TRBJ1-2; possible D gene TRBD1, 6 bases. Germline values: CDR1 SGHRS, CDR2 YFSETQ. This CDR3 contains 13 residues. The V and J ends lost 0 bases and 3 bases respectively, with 6 bases between them. CDR3 in amino acids: CASSLEGDYGYTF. DNA of the CDR3: TGCGCCAGCAGCTTGGAGGGGGACTATGGCTACACCTTC. The whole variable domain, filled in from reference TRBV5-1 and TRBJ1-2, reads KAGVTQTPRYLIKTRGQQVTLSCSPISGHRSVSWYQQTPGQGLQFLFEYFSETQRNKGNFPGRFSGRQFSNSRSEMNVSTLELGDSALYLCASSLEGDYGYTFGSGTRLTVV.

The rearrangement links TRBV24-1 to TRBJ1-3, with 11 positions matching TRBD1. Germline V gene lookup returns CDR1 KGHDR and CDR2 SFDVKD. The trim removed 3 bases at V and 10 bases at J, leaving 10 bases unmatched. The CDR3 covers 16 residues. The CDR3 nucleotides read TGTGCCACCAGTGATCCTCCCGGGACAGGGGGTTGGACCATATATTTT. This sequence encodes CATSDPPGTGGWTIYF.

The rearrangement uses TRBV28 and TRBJ1-2; D is undetermined. V dropped 2 bases and J dropped 7 bases, with 14 bases sitting between them. The CDR3 is 14 residues long. The germline CDR1 and CDR2 sequences are MDHEN and SYDVKM. The CDR3 region has the DNA TGTGCCAGCAGTTTAGCCCGGGGTTTCGGTGGCTACACCTTC. Its translation is CASSLARGFGGYTF.

The chain couples TRBV11-3 to TRBJ2-5; no clear D gene. Germline V lookup: CDR1 SGHNT, CDR2 YENEEA. V shed 1 base and J shed 3 bases, with 12 bases lying between them. This CDR3 is 15 amino acids long. CDR3 sequence: CASSLAWQAKETQYF. The CDR3 region has the DNA TGTGCCAGCAGCTTAGCGTGGCAGGCCAAAGAGACCCAGTACTTC. Drawing the rest from reference TRBV11-3 and TRBJ2-5, the complete variable domain is EAGVVQSPRYKIIEKKQPVAFWCNPISGHNTLYWYLQNLGQGPELLIRYENEEAVDDSQLPKDRFSAERLKGVDSTLKIQPAELGDSAVYLCASSLAWQAKETQYFGPGTRLLVL.

This sequence joins TRBV19 and TRBJ1-3, with 8 positions matching TRBD1. The CDR3 has 15 residues. V shed 8 bases and J 4 bases; nucleotides not matched to a gene: 10. In germline, CDR1 is LNHDA, CDR2 SQIVND (reference sequence). CDR3 region: CASRRQGASGNTIYF. CDR3 bases: TGTGCCAGTCGGAGGCAGGGGGCCTCAGGAAACACCATATATTTT.

The rearrangement uses TRBV5-8 and TRBJ1-4, with D perhaps matching TRBD1 (6 bases). V lost 3 bases to trimming and J lost 10 bases, with 19 bases between them. Per germline, CDR1 SGHTS and CDR2 YDEGEE. This CDR3 comprises 15 residues. In DNA, the CDR3 is TGTGCCAGCAGCTACCGAAGGGGGGCAGAAGTAAAACTGTTTTTT. This codes for CASSYRRGAEVKLFF.

This clone was seen just once. V is TRBV2 and J is TRBJ2-5; 7 bases are a match to TRBD2. V lost 3 bases to trimming and J lost 2 bases; unmatched junction nucleotides: 9. The CDR3 runs 16 residues. The germline gives CDR1 SNHLY, CDR2 FYNNEI. The CDR3 DNA sequence: TGTGCCAGCAGTGACTGGGCTAGCGGTGGGCAAGAGACCCAGTACTTC. Translated: CASSDWASGGQETQYF.